The 22 T cell receptor beta chains below come from one sample, sequenced in a study of technical replicates of blood from several donors. TCRdb's table, derived via immunoSEQ multiplex PCR, lists solely in-frame clones and lacks some. Among 65,000 to 85,000 clones listed, 90% to 95% were seen once. The sample was T cells isolated from PBMCs. These receptors were obtained from a human donor in good health.

This clone was recorded only once. The genes are TRBV4-2 and TRBJ2-2; unclear D gene. This CDR3 has 12 amino acids. CDR1 is LGHNA, CDR2 YNFKEQ, per germline. Deletions cut 8 bases from V and 1 base from J, with 5 bases between. The CDR3 nucleotides read TGTGCCAGCCGTCGGAACACCGGGGAGCTGTTTTTT. It translates to CASRRNTGELFF.

The chain uses TRBV4-2 and TRBJ2-5, with D uncertain. Germline loops: CDR1 LGHNA, CDR2 YNFKEQ. The ends were cut back, 1 base at V and 5 bases at J, with 17 bases in the middle. This CDR3 has 16 residues. CDR3 DNA: TGTGCCAGCAGCCAAGGTGGAGCGCAGTACCTGGAGACCCAGTACTTC. Its protein is CASSQGGAQYLETQYF.

The V gene is TRBV5-6, the J gene TRBJ2-5; 9 bases match TRBD1. With V trimmed by 0 bases and J by 5 bases, 5 bases remained unmatched. Germline V CDR1 and CDR2: SGHDT, YYEEEE. This CDR3 has 15 amino acids. The CDR3 sequence is CASSLATGGPETQYF. Here the CDR3 DNA reads TGTGCCAGCAGCTTGGCAACAGGGGGCCCGGAGACCCAGTACTTC.

This clone has more than one count but fewer than ten. This chain joins TRBV11-1 and TRBJ2-3; TRBD2 matches 11 bases. The length of the CDR3 is 16 residues. In germline, CDR1 is SGHAT, CDR2 FQDESV (reference sequence). V shed 1 base, J shed 0 bases, and the junction held 0 bases outside the gene matches. The CDR3 DNA sequence: TGTGCCAGCAGCTTAGGGACTAGCGGGAGCACAGATACGCAGTATTTT. It is translated as CASSLGTSGSTDTQYF.

The chain uses TRBV28 and TRBJ2-7, with 9 bases identical to TRBD2. V lost 7 bases and J lost 2; bases outside the gene matches: 6. This CDR3 is 14 amino acids long. The germline gives CDR1 MDHEN, CDR2 SYDVKM. CDR3 region: CASTRLAGTYEQYF. In DNA, the CDR3 is TGTGCCAGCACCCGTCTAGCGGGAACCTACGAGCAGTACTTC.

The V call is TRBV7-2, the J call TRBJ1-1, with D unresolved. This CDR3 has 17 amino acids. V lost 1 base and J lost 1, with 16 bases in between. CDR1 is SGHTA, CDR2 FQGNSA, per germline. CDR3: CASSLVPSGPRNTEAFF. The CDR3 bases are TGTGCCAGCAGCTTAGTCCCGTCGGGTCCACGGAACACTGAAGCTTTCTTT. Full variable domain (rest looked up from reference TRBV7-2 and TRBJ1-1): GAGVSQSPSNKVTEKGKDVELRCDPISGHTALYWYRQSLGQGLEFLIYFQGNSAPDKSGLPSDRFSAERTGGSVSTLTIQRTQQEDSAVYLCASSLVPSGPRNTEAFFGQGTRLTVV.

This chain connects TRBV19 to TRBJ1-2; D call uncertain. Trimming took off 7 bases at V and 6 bases at J, with 18 bases between the two ends. The CDR3 contains 14 residues. Looked up from germline, CDR1 is LNHDA and CDR2 is SQIVND (reference sequence). The CDR3 sequence: CASKVGPGFHGYTF. The CDR3 DNA sequence: TGTGCCAGTAAAGTCGGGCCGGGATTCCATGGCTACACCTTC.

CDR3 in amino acids: CASSKRPGTSGGGIYNEQFF. As DNA, the CDR3 is TGTGCCAGCAGTAAGAGGCCCGGGACTAGCGGGGGGGGGATCTACAATGAGCAGTTCTTC. V gene TRBV27 combines with J gene TRBJ2-1; 16 nucleotides align to TRBD2. The CDR3 contains 20 residues. CDR1 and CDR2 (germline): MNHEY, SMNVEV (reference sequence). Trimming cost V 5 bases and J 3 bases; bases outside gene matches: 13.

This clone was recorded a few times. The J gene is TRBJ2-3, the V gene TRBV9, with D perhaps TRBD1 (5 bases). The CDR3 runs to 12 residues. Germline lookup yields CDR1 SGDLS and CDR2 YYNGEE. Trimming stripped 3 bases from V and 9 bases from J, with 11 bases between. The CDR3 coding sequence is TGTGCCAGCAGCGCCGACAGTACGACGCAGTATTTT. Its protein product is CASSADSTTQYF.

The chain carries TRBV11-2 and TRBJ2-5; TRBD1 agrees at 8 bases. This CDR3 spans 17 amino acids. Germline CDR1 and CDR2: SGHAT and FQNNGV. With V trimmed by 5 bases and J by 4 bases, 15 bases remained unmatched. CDR3 region: CASSPYLSRGLGETQYF. The DNA for the CDR3 is TGTGCCAGCAGCCCCTACCTCAGCAGGGGGCTAGGAGAGACCCAGTACTTC.

The rearrangement joins TRBV11-3 to TRBJ2-7, with 8 bases identical to TRBD1. The CDR3 spans 15 residues. CDR1 and CDR2 (germline): SGHNT, YENEEA. The V gene end was trimmed by 3 bases and the J gene end by 2 bases; junction bases not matched to a gene: 6. The CDR3 bases are TGTGCCAGCAGCTTCCGGGACAGGAACACCTACGAGCAGTACTTC. Translating it yields CASSFRDRNTYEQYF. Variable domain in full (rest from reference TRBV11-3 and TRBJ2-7): EAGVVQSPRYKIIEKKQPVAFWCNPISGHNTLYWYLQNLGQGPELLIRYENEEAVDDSQLPKDRFSAERLKGVDSTLKIQPAELGDSAVYLCASSFRDRNTYEQYFGPGTRLTVT.

The chain has TRBV11-2 and TRBJ1-1; 9 bases line up with TRBD1. V dropped 6 bases and J dropped 4; count of bases not matched to a gene: 9. Germline CDR1 and CDR2: SGHAT and FQNNGV. The CDR3 is 15 residues long. The CDR3 DNA is TGTGCCAGCAGACCCTACGACAGGGGGATCACTGAAGCTTTCTTT. Protein product: CASRPYDRGITEAFF.

The rearrangement links TRBV9 to TRBJ2-3, with 8 positions matching TRBD2. The V segment lost 0 bases and the J segment 4 bases; nucleotides outside the gene matches: 7. The V gene's germline CDR1 is SGDLS and CDR2 YYNGEE. The CDR3 totals 16 residues. CDR3 sequence (DNA): TGTGCCAGCAGCGTAGCTGGGCGGGGGGTGCCAGATACGCAGTATTTT. Amino acids: CASSVAGRGVPDTQYF.

The chain combines TRBV7-9 with TRBJ1-6; D unresolved. The V gene lost 1 base and the J gene lost 11 bases, with 9 bases spanning the gap. The CDR3 length is 13 residues. Per germline, CDR1 SEHNR and CDR2 FQNEAQ (reference sequence). CDR3 loop: CASSLETGAPLHF. The DNA for the CDR3 is TGTGCCAGCAGCTTAGAGACCGGGGCACCCCTCCACTTT. Full variable domain (missing parts from reference TRBV7-9 and TRBJ1-6): DTGVSQNPRHKITKRGQNVTFRCDPISEHNRLYWYRQTLGQGPEFLTYFQNEAQLEKSRLLSDRFSAERPKGSFSTLEIQRTEQGDSAMYLCASSLETGAPLHFGNGTRLTVT.

The chain couples TRBV5-1 to TRBJ1-2; 7 nucleotides agree with TRBD1. The CDR3 runs 15 residues. The ends lost 0 bases at V and 3 bases at J; junction bases unmatched: 5. CDR1 and CDR2 (germline): SGHRS, YFSETQ. The CDR3 coding sequence is TGCGCCAGCAGCTTGGTGGCAGGGGGTGACTATGGCTACACCTTC. Its translation is CASSLVAGGDYGYTF.

The CDR3 coding sequence is TGTGCCTGGAGTACAGGGTACCTATCAGCCCAGCATTTT. This translates into CAWSTGYLSAQHF. The chain has TRBV30 and TRBJ1-5, with a weak D call TRBD1 (6 bases). Between the trimmed V and J ends, which lost 2 bases and 11 bases, there was a span of 16 bases. CDR3 length: 13 amino acids. Germline CDR1 reads GTSNPN; CDR2 reads SVGIG (reference sequence).

The chain has TRBV9 and TRBJ2-7; D possibly corresponds to TRBD2 (7 bases). Germline CDR1 is SGDLS and CDR2 is YYNGEE. V was pared by 2 bases and J by 4 bases, with 19 bases between. This CDR3 is built from 16 residues. In nucleotides, the CDR3 is TGTGCCAGCAGCGTTGAGGGGGGGGGACACGATTACGAGCAGTACTTC. Translated: CASSVEGGGHDYEQYF.

The chain links TRBV6-4 to TRBJ2-1; possibly TRBD2 for D (6 bases). The CDR3 runs to 14 residues. Germline CDR1 and CDR2: MRHNA and SNTAGT. Trimming pared 3 bases from V and 10 bases from J, leaving 16 bases between. The CDR3 bases are TGTGCCAGCAGTGATCCTCGGCGGGGCGGAGAGCAGTTCTTC. Translating gives CASSDPRRGGEQFF.

The rearrangement joins TRBV5-8 to TRBJ1-5; 7 bases are a match to TRBD1. The germline V gene encodes CDR1 SGHTS and CDR2 YDEGEE. V lost 0 bases and J lost 7; bases outside the gene matches: 4. This CDR3 has 14 amino acids. CDR3 sequence (DNA): TGTGCCAGCAGCTTGGGGCAGGGGGACCAGCCCCAGCATTTT. Translation gives CASSLGQGDQPQHF.

The J gene is TRBJ2-7, the V gene TRBV4-1; TRBD2 might be the D (5 bases). This CDR3 region has 13 residues. CDR1 MGHRA and CDR2 YSYEKL come from the germline V gene. The germline V and J ends were trimmed by 6 bases and 3 bases, with 12 bases remaining between them. In nucleotides, the CDR3 is TGCGCCAGCAGACGGTCCGGAGGCTACGAGCAGTACTTC. It is translated as CASRRSGGYEQYF.

The chain carries TRBV5-1 and TRBJ1-2, with no clear D. Germline values: CDR1 SGHRS, CDR2 YFSETQ. The CDR3 length is 14 residues. Between the trimmed V and J ends, which lost 0 bases and 8 bases, there was a span of 14 bases. The CDR3 DNA is TGCGCCAGCAGCTTGGCTTGGGCGGAGGACGGCTACACCTTC. It codes for CASSLAWAEDGYTF.

The V gene is TRBV14, the J gene TRBJ2-4; tentative D call: TRBD2 (5 bases). Germline loops: CDR1 SGHDN, CDR2 FVKESK. Trimming left V 2 bases short and J 9 bases short, with 14 bases between. The CDR3 sequence is 14 residues long. CDR3 residues: CASSQSNRGGIQYF. DNA of the CDR3: TGTGCCAGCAGCCAATCCAATCGCGGAGGCATTCAGTACTTC.